These 22 T cell receptor beta chains were all obtained from the same sample, sequenced in a study of T cell responses to AZD1222 COVID-19 vaccine. Some clones are missing from TCRdb's copy, which holds only in-frame ones; the method was immunoSEQ multiplex PCR. The sample has some 83,000 clones, more than 80% seen once. The source was peripheral blood, collected on day 0 of AZD1222 vaccination. These receptors were collected from an adult in good health.

The chain is built from TRBV10-2 and TRBJ1-5; perhaps TRBD1 as D (6 bases). This CDR3 spans 14 amino acids. Trimming removed 7 bases at V and 2 bases at J, with 12 bases between. The germline V gene has CDR1 WSHSY and CDR2 SAAADI. The CDR3 reads CASNQGLGNQPQHF. DNA of the CDR3: TGCGCCAGCAATCAGGGGCTCGGCAATCAGCCCCAGCATTTT.

This sequence joins TRBV4-3 and TRBJ1-5; weak D call: TRBD1 (5 bases). The CDR3 covers 15 residues. The V end was cut by 4 bases, the J end by 4 bases, with 14 bases between. Germline-derived CDR1 and CDR2 are LGHNA and YSLEER. Here the CDR3 reads CASSPDRLGNQPQHF. CDR3 in DNA: TGCGCCAGCAGCCCCGACAGACTTGGGAATCAGCCCCAGCATTTT.

This clone was observed once. The chain has TRBV6-5 and TRBJ1-5; the D gene is possibly TRBD1 (5 bases). Germline V lookup: CDR1 MNHEY, CDR2 SVGAGI. The V end lost 3 bases, the J end lost 4 bases, and 10 bases lay between the germline ends. The CDR3 covers 14 residues. CDR3 coding DNA: TGTGCCAGCAGTTATAGCGGGGGTAATCAGCCCCAGCATTTT. It translates to CASSYSGGNQPQHF.

The chain joins TRBV5-6 to TRBJ1-1; the D is unclear. Germline V gene data show CDR1 as SGHDT and CDR2 as YYEEEE. Trimming cost V 4 bases and J 7 bases, with 14 bases left between them. The CDR3 is made up of 13 amino acids. CDR3 DNA: TGTGCCAGCAGCAGACGCGACCTGGGTGAAGCTTTCTTT. Translated, it gives CASSRRDLGEAFF.

The chain carries TRBV19 and TRBJ2-7; no clear D gene. Trimming pared 0 bases from V and 2 bases from J, leaving 2 bases between. Germline assignment: CDR1 LNHDA and CDR2 SQIVND (reference sequence). The CDR3 contains 12 residues. The CDR3 loop reads CASSIDPYEQYF. The CDR3, as DNA: TGTGCCAGTAGTATAGATCCCTACGAGCAGTACTTC. The variable domain in full, with the rest retrieved from reference TRBV19 and TRBJ2-7, is DGGITQSPKYLFRKEGQNVTLSCEQNLNHDAMYWYRQDPGQGLRLIYYSQIVNDFQKGDIAEGYSVSREKKESFPLTVTSAQKNPTAFYLCASSIDPYEQYFGPGTRLTVT.

The V gene is TRBV18, the J gene TRBJ2-6; 8 bases are a match to TRBD1. CDR1 is KGHSH and CDR2 is LQKENI in the germline V gene. This CDR3 has 15 amino acids. V lost 3 bases and J lost 4; bases outside the gene matches: 2. The CDR3 DNA follows: TGTGCCAGCTCACCGACAGGGGCCGGGGCCAACGTCCTGACTTTC. Protein: CASSPTGAGANVLTF.

This chain joins TRBV18 and TRBJ2-1; possible D gene TRBD2, 6 bases. Germline V gene data show CDR1 as KGHSH and CDR2 as LQKENI. CDR3 length: 14 amino acids. Trimming shortened V by 6 bases and J by 3 bases, and 12 bases separated the two germline ends. Written as DNA, the CDR3 is TGTGCCAGCTCGCCAGGGACTTTCTACAATGAGCAGTTCTTC. This translates into CASSPGTFYNEQFF.

The chain employs TRBV10-3 and TRBJ2-5; D might be TRBD2 (5 bases). The CDR3 has 14 amino acids. Trimming removed 2 bases at V and 6 bases at J, with 13 bases between. In germline, CDR1 is ENHRY, CDR2 SYGVKD. CDR3 protein: CAISEGGQGQTQYF. CDR3 coding DNA: TGTGCCATCAGTGAGGGAGGCCAAGGGCAGACCCAGTACTTC.

The V and J genes are TRBV7-2 and TRBJ1-2; D is possibly TRBD1 (5 bases). V was cut by 7 bases and J by 0 bases, with 18 bases left in between. Germline lookup yields CDR1 SGHTA and CDR2 FQGNSA. The CDR3 sequence is 16 residues long. The CDR3 region is CASTDLTRGANYGYTF. CDR3 DNA sequence: TGTGCCAGCACCGACCTTACACGGGGGGCTAACTATGGCTACACCTTC.

V gene TRBV7-9 combines with J gene TRBJ1-2; D ambiguous. The V gene's germline CDR1 is SEHNR and CDR2 FQNEAQ (reference sequence). The CDR3 has 13 amino acids. V lost 3 bases and J 7 bases, leaving 12 bases between the germline ends. In nucleotides, the CDR3 is TGTGCCAGCAGCTTTGGACTTAATCCTGGCTACACCTTC. It translates to CASSFGLNPGYTF. Using reference TRBV7-9 and TRBJ1-2 for the parts outside the CDR3, the full variable domain is DTGVSQNPRHKITKRGQNVTFRCDPISEHNRLYWYRQTLGQGPEFLTYFQNEAQLEKSRLLSDRFSAERPKGSFSTLEIQRTEQGDSAMYLCASSFGLNPGYTFGSGTRLTVV.

The chain has TRBV6-5 and TRBJ1-2; possibly TRBD1 for D (6 bases). The CDR3 loop spans 15 amino acids. The V end was cut by 0 bases, the J end by 2 bases, with 10 bases between. Germline V gene sequence: CDR1 MNHEY, CDR2 SVGAGI. The CDR3: CASSYSTDRNYGYTF. CDR3 coding DNA: TGTGCCAGCAGTTACTCGACCGACAGGAACTATGGCTACACCTTC.

This clone has more than one count but fewer than ten. The CDR3 protein is CASSKSGSPYGYTF. DNA of the CDR3: TGCGCCAGCAGCAAGTCCGGGTCCCCTTATGGCTACACCTTC. The chain has TRBV4-1 and TRBJ1-2; unclear D gene. The CDR3 has 14 residues. Trimming took 5 bases from V and 5 from J, leaving 15 bases between them. Looked up from germline, CDR1 is MGHRA and CDR2 is YSYEKL.

The chain's CDR3 is CAWSGTGEGLTEAFF. The CDR3 nucleotides are TGTGCCTGGAGTGGGACAGGGGAAGGGTTAACTGAAGCTTTCTTT. The gene calls are TRBV30 and TRBJ1-1; TRBD1 matches at 9 bases. Trimming took 1 base from V and 5 from J; bases not matched to a gene: 8. In germline, CDR1 is GTSNPN, CDR2 SVGIG (reference sequence). The CDR3 contains 15 residues.

The rearrangement uses TRBV13 and TRBJ2-1; D gene uncertain. Germline V gene sequence: CDR1 PRHDT, CDR2 FYEKMQ (reference sequence). CDR3 length equals 14 residues. Trimming took 3 bases from V and 4 from J, leaving 10 bases between them. Written as DNA, the CDR3 is TGTGCCAGCAGCTTTTACGGGCCTTACAATGAGCAGTTCTTC. Translated, it gives CASSFYGPYNEQFF.

The chain employs TRBV5-1 and TRBJ1-2; tentative D call: TRBD1 (5 bases). This CDR3 region has 13 residues. The V and J ends lost 4 bases and 6 bases respectively, with 13 bases between them. Germline loops: CDR1 SGHRS, CDR2 YFSETQ. This CDR3 reads CASSTGAGNGYTF. The CDR3 bases are TGCGCCAGCAGCACGGGAGCAGGGAATGGCTACACCTTC.

This chain connects TRBV12-5 to TRBJ1-3; 7 bases agree with TRBD1. CDR3 length equals 15 residues. Germline CDR1 and CDR2: LGHNT and FRNRAP. V lost 0 bases, J lost 3 bases, and 2 bases stayed unmatched. The CDR3 spells CASGLVGGRGNTIYF. As DNA, the CDR3 is TGTGCTAGTGGTTTGGTAGGGGGCCGTGGAAACACCATATATTTT. Complete variable domain (other parts from reference TRBV12-5 and TRBJ1-3): DARVTQTPRHKVTEMGQEVTMRCQPILGHNTVFWYRQTMMQGLELLAYFRNRAPLDDSGMPKDRFSAEMPDATLATLKIQPSEPRDSAVYFCASGLVGGRGNTIYFGEGSWLTVV.

The chain carries TRBV3-1 (or the pseudogene TRBV3-2) and TRBJ1-1; D unresolved. CDR1 and CDR2 (germline): LGHDT, YNNKEL (reference sequence). V was clipped by 3 bases and J by 6 bases, with 14 bases between them. The CDR3 extends over 14 amino acids. The CDR3 region is CASSHGDRRAEAFF. CDR3 coding DNA: TGTGCCAGCAGCCACGGAGATCGGAGGGCTGAAGCTTTCTTT.

The J gene is TRBJ1-1, the V gene TRBV2; D might be TRBD1 (6 bases). V was shortened by 8 bases and J by 1 base, with 17 bases between the two germline ends. Germline CDR1 SNHLY, CDR2 FYNNEI. The CDR3 runs to 15 residues. The CDR3 bases are TGTGCCAGCCCTCGGGAATCGACAGGGAACACTGAAGCTTTCTTT. It yields the protein CASPRESTGNTEAFF.

The V and J genes are TRBV11-3 and TRBJ1-2, with 7 bases aligning to TRBD1. The CDR3 contains 15 residues. CDR1 is SGHNT, CDR2 YENEEA, per germline. With 2 bases clipped from V and 2 bases from J, the junction kept 5 bases outside the gene matches. DNA for the CDR3: TGTGCCAGCAGCTTATCTACCAGGGGGAACTATGGCTACACCTTC. Translated: CASSLSTRGNYGYTF.

V and J are TRBV7-2 and TRBJ1-2; 8 bases agree with TRBD1. Germline CDR1 SGHTA, CDR2 FQGNSA. The V and J ends lost 3 bases and 6 bases, in that order; junction bases with no gene match: 12. CDR3 length: 16 residues. In DNA form, the CDR3 reads TGTGCCAGCAGCTTCACGGGGACAGGTGGGGGGAATGGCTACACCTTC. This encodes CASSFTGTGGGNGYTF.

V and J are TRBV5-4 and TRBJ2-6; D gene unclear. There are 15 residues in the CDR3. V lost 4 bases and J lost 0, with 8 bases in between. Germline CDR1 and CDR2: SGHNT and YYREEE (reference sequence). The CDR3 nucleotides are TGTGCCAGCAGCCCGGAATTCTCTGGGGCCAACGTCCTGACTTTC. Its protein product is CASSPEFSGANVLTF. The whole variable domain, filled in from reference TRBV5-4 and TRBJ2-6, reads ETGVTQSPTHLIKTRGQQVTLRCSSQSGHNTVSWYQQALGQGPQFIFQYYREEENGRGNFPPRFSGLQFPNYSSELNVNALELDDSALYLCASSPEFSGANVLTFGAGSRLTVL.

The rearrangement links TRBV14 to TRBJ2-4; tentatively, D is TRBD1 or TRBD2 (5 bases each). Looked up from germline, CDR1 is SGHDN and CDR2 is FVKESK. The ends were cut back, 5 bases at V and 5 bases at J, with 13 bases in the middle. The CDR3 runs 14 residues. The CDR3 is CASSATGTENIQYF. The CDR3 DNA follows: TGTGCCAGCAGCGCGACCGGGACGGAAAACATTCAGTACTTC.